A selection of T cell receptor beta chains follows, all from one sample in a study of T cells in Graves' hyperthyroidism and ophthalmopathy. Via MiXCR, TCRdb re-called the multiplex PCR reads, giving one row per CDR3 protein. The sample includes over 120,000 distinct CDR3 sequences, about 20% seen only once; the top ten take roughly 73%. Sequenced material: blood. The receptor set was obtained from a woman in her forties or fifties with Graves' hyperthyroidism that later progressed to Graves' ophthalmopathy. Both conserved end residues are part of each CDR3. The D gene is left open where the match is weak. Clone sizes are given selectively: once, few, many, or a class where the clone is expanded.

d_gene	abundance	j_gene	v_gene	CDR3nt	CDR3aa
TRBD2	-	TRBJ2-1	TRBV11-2	TGTGCCAGCAGCTCGTGGGGTAGCGGGGAGAACTCCTACAATGAGCAGTTCTTC	CASSSWGSGENSYNEQFF
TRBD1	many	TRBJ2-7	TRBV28	TGTGCCAGCAGTTTATTGGTAGGACAGGGGATGTTCGGGCAGTACTTC	CASSLLVGQGMFGQYF
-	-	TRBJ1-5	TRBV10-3	TGTGCCATCAGTGGGAGGCGAGGTCAGCCCCAGCATTTT	CAISGRRGQPQHF
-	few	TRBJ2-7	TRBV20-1	TGCAGTGCTAGAGACCAGTTGGGCCCATACGAGCAGTACTTC	CSARDQLGPYEQYF
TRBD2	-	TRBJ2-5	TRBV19	TGTGCCAGTAGTATACCGAAGAACCTTTTGGGGACTAGCGAGATTCCCCAAGAGACCCAGTACTTC	CASSIPKNLLGTSEIPQETQYF
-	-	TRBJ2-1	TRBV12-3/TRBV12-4	TGTGCCAGCAGTTTTCCTTCGAATGGGTACAATGAGCAGTTCTTC	CASSFPSNGYNEQFF
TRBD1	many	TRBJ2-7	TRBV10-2	TGCGCCAGCAGTGGGACAGGGGGCCAAAACGTGCGGTACGAGCAGTACTTC	CASSGTGGQNVRYEQYF
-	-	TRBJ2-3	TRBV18	TGTGCCAGCTTTCCGACGGGGAGCACAGATACGCAGTATTTT	CASFPTGSTDTQYF
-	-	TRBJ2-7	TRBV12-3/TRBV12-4	TGTGCCAGCAGTTTAGATACGGGACGGAACTACGAGCAGTACTTC	CASSLDTGRNYEQYF
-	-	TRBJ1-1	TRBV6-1	TGTGCCAGCAGCCTTACCCCCTCAGGGTACACTGAAGCTTTCTTT	CASSLTPSGYTEAFF
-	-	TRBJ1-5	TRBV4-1	TGCGCCAGCAGCCAAAGCTGGGGGGCGGTTCAGCCCCAGCATTTT	CASSQSWGAVQPQHF
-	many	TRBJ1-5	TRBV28	TGTGCCAGCAGCGGAAAGGCGTATAGCAATCAGCCCCAGCATTTT	CASSGKAYSNQPQHF
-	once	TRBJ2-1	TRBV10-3	TGTGCCATCAGTGAGTCACCTCGATCGGTGGTCTATGAGCAGTTCTTC	CAISESPRSVVYEQFF
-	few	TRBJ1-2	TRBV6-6	TGTGCCAGCAGTTACGCCCGGGGGAATGGCTACACCTTC	CASSYARGNGYTF
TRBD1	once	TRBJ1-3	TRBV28	TGTGCCAGCAGCCACCTCGGACAGGGGTTAGGAAACACCATATATTTT	CASSHLGQGLGNTIYF
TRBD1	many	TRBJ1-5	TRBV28	TGTGCCAGCCGGGGGACAGGGCTCAATCAGCCCCAGCATTTT	CASRGTGLNQPQHF
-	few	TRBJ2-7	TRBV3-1	TGTGCCAGCAGCCAAGATTGGGGGAGCTCCTACGAGCAGTACTTC	CASSQDWGSSYEQYF
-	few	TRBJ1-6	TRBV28	TGTGCCAGCAGTTGGACGAGGCCCCCGTTTGGGGCCTATAATTCACCCCTCCACTTT	CASSWTRPPFGAYNSPLHF
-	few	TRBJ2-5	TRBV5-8	TGTGCCAGCAGCTTGTCTGGGCAGTTAGAGACCCAGTACTTC	CASSLSGQLETQYF
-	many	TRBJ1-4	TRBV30	TGTGCCTGGACCCAGGGGACACCCAAAGGTGAAAAACTGTTTTTT	CAWTQGTPKGEKLFF
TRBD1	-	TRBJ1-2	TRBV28	TGTGCCAGCAGCCACCTCGGACAGGGGAACCCCCTTAACTATGGCTACACCTTC	CASSHLGQGNPLNYGYTF
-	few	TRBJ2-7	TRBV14	TGTGCCAGCAGCCAAGGACTGTCAACGGAGCAGTACTTC	CASSQGLSTEQYF
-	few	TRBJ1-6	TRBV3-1	TGTGCCAGCAGCCCCGGCAGGGATTCACCCCTCCACTTT	CASSPGRDSPLHF
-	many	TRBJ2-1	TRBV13	TGTGCCAGCAGCCTGTCGGCGGGAAGTGGTAGTGAGCAGTTCTTC	CASSLSAGSGSEQFF
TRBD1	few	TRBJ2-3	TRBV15	TGTGCCACCAGCAGACGCGGACAGGAGGCGGATACGCAGTATTTT	CATSRRGQEADTQYF
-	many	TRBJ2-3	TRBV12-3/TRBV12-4	TGTGCCAGCAGTCCCCTGGACGCCTTCACAGATACGCAGTATTTT	CASSPLDAFTDTQYF
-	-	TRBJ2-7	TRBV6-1	TGTGCCAGCAGTCCTTCCATCGACAAAGCCTACGAGCAGTACTTC	CASSPSIDKAYEQYF
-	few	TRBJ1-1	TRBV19	TGTGCCAGTAGAAGAGCCCCGGGATCTGAAGCTTTCTTT	CASRRAPGSEAFF
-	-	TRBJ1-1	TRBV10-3	TGTGCCATCAGTGAGGAGCCGATTAACACTGAAGCTTTCTTT	CAISEEPINTEAFF
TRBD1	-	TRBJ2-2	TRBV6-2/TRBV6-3	TGTGCCAGCAAAAGGGAAGGGGGCGGCGGGGAGCTGTTTTTT	CASKREGGGGELFF
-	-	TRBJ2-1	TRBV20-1	TGCAGTGCTAGCAATCTAGCGTCGAGCTCCTACAATGAGCAGTTCTTC	CSASNLASSSYNEQFF
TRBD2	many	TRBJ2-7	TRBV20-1	TGCAGTGCTAGAGTTCCGGGAGGGAACGAGCAGTACTTC	CSARVPGGNEQYF
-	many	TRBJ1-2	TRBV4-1	TGCGCCAGCAGCCATACCGGGACATTATTTGGCGGCTACACCTTC	CASSHTGTLFGGYTF
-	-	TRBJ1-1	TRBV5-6	TGTGCCAGCAGCTTGCGAGGGAGTTGGGGGACTGAAGCTTTCTTT	CASSLRGSWGTEAFF
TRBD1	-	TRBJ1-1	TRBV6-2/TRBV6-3	TGTGCCAGCATTTCGGGACAGGGGGGGAACACTGAAGCTTTCTTT	CASISGQGGNTEAFF
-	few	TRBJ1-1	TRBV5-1	TGCGCCAGCAGCCGATCAGGGGCGGACACTGAAGCTTTCTTT	CASSRSGADTEAFF
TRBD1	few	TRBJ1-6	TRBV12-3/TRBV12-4	TGTGCCAGCAGTCCCGAGGACAGGGTGCATTCACCCCTCCACTTT	CASSPEDRVHSPLHF
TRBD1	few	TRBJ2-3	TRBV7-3	TGTGCCAGCAGCGACGGACAGGTGGGCACAGATACGCAGTATTTT	CASSDGQVGTDTQYF
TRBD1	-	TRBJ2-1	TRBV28	TGTGCCAGCAGCCTGGGGGGACAGGGGGCCAATGAGCAGTTCTTC	CASSLGGQGANEQFF
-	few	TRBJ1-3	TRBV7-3	TGTGCCAGCAGCTTGACATTAACTGGAAACACCATATATTTT	CASSLTLTGNTIYF
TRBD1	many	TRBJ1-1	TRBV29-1	TGCAGCGCCTCCTATGGACAGGGGCGGGACGCTTTCTTT	CSASYGQGRDAFF
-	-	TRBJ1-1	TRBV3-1	TGTGCCAGCAGCCTCCAGACAGGCCGGGGGACTGAAGCTTTCTTT	CASSLQTGRGTEAFF
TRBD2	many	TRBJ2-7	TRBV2	TGTGCCAGCAGACGCTCTAGCGGGAGGTTCGACGAGCAGTACTTC	CASRRSSGRFDEQYF